The present T cell receptor (beta chain) was sequenced within a study of T-cell memory formation after mild COVID-19. Points on this clonotype: The antigen remains undetermined.

cDNA libraries for TCR alpha and TCR beta, carrying sample barcodes and UMIs, came from 5'RACE with constant-segment primers. TCRdb ran MiXCR on the 5' RACE reads and lists one entry per CDR3 protein. The table records 220,000 or so distinct CDR3 sequences, around 9.5% of them present only once. Germline trimming cut 7 bases from V and 4 bases from J; bases unmatched to any gene: 2. The germline gives CDR1 SQVTM, CDR2 ANQGSEA. This CDR3 has 13 residues. Study conclusions and caveats: Among contracting clones, CD4+ were mainly CM/EM and CD8+ enriched in EMRA. A second wave expanding day 15 to 37 was CD4+-biased; contracting clones were balanced.

The origin of this receptor is a young man who had mild COVID-19 (a few samples of this study predate the infection). Cell type and time point are not known. V gene TRBV29-1 combines with J gene TRBJ2-3, with 13 positions matching TRBD2. Material for sequencing was PBMCs or a T cell subset sorted from them (not recorded which). The chain's CDR3 is CSATSGGPDTQYF. The CDR3 nucleotides are TGCAGCGCGACTAGCGGGGGGCCAGATACGCAGTATTTT.